The rows below give T cell receptor beta chains drawn from one sample of a study of blood T cell repertoires in COVID-19. The assay was immunoSEQ multiplex PCR, and TCRdb's table has in-frame clones only and misses some. The sample gives 300,000 or so clones, 86% of which show up once; 4% to 5% is in the top ten. Sequenced input: PBMCs or T cells enriched from blood (not recorded which). The origin of the receptors is a woman between 40 and 50 years old with acute COVID-19. Each CDR3 is given with its conserved first and last residue. A D gene is named only where the DNA matches it firmly. Size is stated for part of the rows, as once, few or many counts, or as a class when the clone is expanded.

DNA,CDR3,J,D,size,V
TGTGCCAGCAGCTTAACAGGGGGATTTAACAATCAGCCCCAGCATTTT,CASSLTGGFNNQPQHF,TRBJ1-5,TRBD1,few,TRBV5-6
TGTGCCAGCAGTGGATCCCCGGAGGGGCGTTGGTATAATGAGCAGTTCTTC,CASSGSPEGRWYNEQFF,TRBJ2-1,NA,NA,TRBV2
TGTGCCAGCAGGGGCGTTGATGGCACTGAAGCTTTCTTT,CASRGVDGTEAFF,TRBJ1-1,NA,NA,TRBV21-1
TGTGCCAGCACAAACTTAAGACTAGCGGGGGGGATAGGTTTGTCGGAGACCCAGTACTTC,CASTNLRLAGGIGLSETQYF,TRBJ2-5,TRBD2,NA,TRBV3-1/TRBV3-2
TGTGCCACCAGCAGAGATGTCGGGACAGGGTTAGTAACCCAGCATTTT,CATSRDVGTGLVTQHF,TRBJ1-5,TRBD1,NA,TRBV15
TGTGCCACCAGCACCGGTGGCTCTGGAAACACCATATATTTT,CATSTGGSGNTIYF,TRBJ1-3,NA,NA,TRBV15
TGTGCCAGCAGCCAAGGACAGGACACCTACAATGAGCAGTTCTTC,CASSQGQDTYNEQFF,TRBJ2-1,TRBD1,NA,TRBV5-4
TGCGCCAGCAGCTTTAGCAATGAGCAGTTCTTC,CASSFSNEQFF,TRBJ2-1,NA,once,TRBV5-1
TGCGCCAGCAGCAAAACTAGCGGGAGGGTTTACGAGCAGTACTTC,CASSKTSGRVYEQYF,TRBJ2-7,TRBD2,NA,TRBV4-3
TGTGCCAGCAGCGTAGGTTTGGGGGGTCAGTCCTACGAGCAGTACTTC,CASSVGLGGQSYEQYF,TRBJ2-7,NA,NA,TRBV9
TGTGCCAGCAGCTTGGGGGGGACTAGCGGGAGCCACGAGCAGTACTTC,CASSLGGTSGSHEQYF,TRBJ2-7,TRBD2,NA,TRBV5-4
TGTGCCAGCAGTTTAAAGGATCCAGTCTCAGGGTTGGCGGGCAATCAGCCCCAGCATTTT,CASSLKDPVSGLAGNQPQHF,TRBJ1-5,NA,NA,TRBV27
TGTGCCAGCAGCCAAGATAGAGGGCAGGGGGGCTATGGCTACACCTTC,CASSQDRGQGGYGYTF,TRBJ1-2,TRBD1,NA,TRBV3-1/TRBV3-2
TGCGCCAGCAGCTCAAGCGGGGGGCTCTCAAGGGAGCAGTTCTTC,CASSSSGGLSREQFF,TRBJ2-1,TRBD2,once,TRBV5-1
TGTGCCAGCAGCAGATCGCCAGGGGACTATGGCTACACCTTC,CASSRSPGDYGYTF,TRBJ1-2,NA,once,TRBV6-4
TGTGCCAGCACCCTAACGGGGGGAATCGGTGGCTACACCTTC,CASTLTGGIGGYTF,TRBJ1-2,NA,NA,TRBV6-5
TGTGCCAGCAGCTTAGTCGCGGGACAGGGGGGCCATGGCTACACCTTC,CASSLVAGQGGHGYTF,TRBJ1-2,TRBD1,NA,TRBV7-9
TGTGCCAGCAGCCCTCGACAGGGACGAAATGAGCAGTTCTTC,CASSPRQGRNEQFF,TRBJ2-1,TRBD1,NA,TRBV11-2
TGCGCCAGCAGCCGGCCGAATTACCAGGATGAGCAGTTCTTC,CASSRPNYQDEQFF,TRBJ2-1,NA,NA,TRBV5-1
TGTGCCAGCAGCTTAGGCGGATACTATGGCTACACCTTC,CASSLGGYYGYTF,TRBJ1-2,NA,NA,TRBV7-2
TGTGCCAGCAGCAGGGGTTATGGAAACACCATATATTTT,CASSRGYGNTIYF,TRBJ1-3,NA,NA,TRBV6-5
TGTGCCAGCAGTTTGCGGGACAGCCCGGCTGAGGATGGGGCCAACGTCCTGACTTTC,CASSLRDSPAEDGANVLTF,TRBJ2-6,NA,NA,TRBV27
TGTGCCAGCAGTTACTCGGCCAAAAACACTGAAGCTTTCTTT,CASSYSAKNTEAFF,TRBJ1-1,NA,NA,TRBV6-2/TRBV6-3
TGTGCCAGCACGACAGGGATCCGCTACACCTTC,CASTTGIRYTF,TRBJ1-2,TRBD1,NA,TRBV6-6
TGTGCCAGCAGCTTACGGGGGGGCCCCTACAATGAGCAGTTCTTC,CASSLRGGPYNEQFF,TRBJ2-1,TRBD2,NA,TRBV7-2
TGCAGCGTTGACGTCGACAGGGGACATGGCTACACCTTC,CSVDVDRGHGYTF,TRBJ1-2,TRBD1,few,TRBV29-1
TGTGCCAGCAGCTCGTTACCGGACAACTACGATTCACCCCTCCACTTT,CASSSLPDNYDSPLHF,TRBJ1-6,NA,once,TRBV7-9
TGTGCCAGCAGTTCGCGGCGGGGGGGGATCGATAGCAATCAGCCCCAGCATTTT,CASSSRRGGIDSNQPQHF,TRBJ1-5,NA,NA,TRBV28
TGTGCCAGCTCACCATCACAGGGGGCTAAAGGCTACACCTTC,CASSPSQGAKGYTF,TRBJ1-2,TRBD1,NA,TRBV18
TGTGCCAGCTCCCTCGGACAGGGAGGTTGGTTTGGTGGCTACACCTTC,CASSLGQGGWFGGYTF,TRBJ1-2,TRBD1,once,TRBV18
TGTGCCAGCAGCTTGGTGCCCAGGATCTATGGCTACACCTTC,CASSLVPRIYGYTF,TRBJ1-2,NA,NA,TRBV5-8
TGTGCCAGCAGCGAACGGGGATTTGCAGATACGCAGTATTTT,CASSERGFADTQYF,TRBJ2-3,NA,NA,TRBV9
TGTGCCATCAGTGAGACGGGAACGGGACTAGTGAACTTGCAGTATTTT,CAISETGTGLVNLQYF,TRBJ2-3,TRBD2,NA,TRBV10-3
TGTGCCAGCAGCCGCGGGGGGATTATGTACAATGAGCAGTTCTTC,CASSRGGIMYNEQFF,TRBJ2-1,TRBD2,NA,TRBV13
TGTGCCAGCAAACAGGGACGGGTCGATGGCTACACCTTC,CASKQGRVDGYTF,TRBJ1-2,NA,NA,TRBV3-1/TRBV3-2
TGCGCCAGCAGCTTGGTAACACAAACAGATACGCAGTATTTT,CASSLVTQTDTQYF,TRBJ2-3,NA,NA,TRBV5-1
TGTGCCAGCAGCTCCCAGGGGGCAGGGAGCAATCAGCCCCAGCATTTT,CASSSQGAGSNQPQHF,TRBJ1-5,TRBD1,NA,TRBV3-1/TRBV3-2
TGTGCCAGTAGAAAACAGGGCTCTGGAAACACCATATATTTT,CASRKQGSGNTIYF,TRBJ1-3,NA,few,TRBV19
TGTGCCAGCAGCCAAGATCCCCCTCAGGGGGTAGGAACAGATACGCAGTATTTT,CASSQDPPQGVGTDTQYF,TRBJ2-3,TRBD1,NA,TRBV4-2
TGTGCCAGCAGCCCCCAATGGGGCAGGAACAATGAGCAGTTCTTC,CASSPQWGRNNEQFF,TRBJ2-1,NA,NA,TRBV14
TGTGCCAGCAGTCGGACTTCAACCACGGGGCAGCCCCAGCATTTT,CASSRTSTTGQPQHF,TRBJ1-5,NA,NA,TRBV2